This TCR beta chain emerged from a study of blood T cells in healthy people across ages. The germline gives CDR1 MNHNY, CDR2 SVGAGI (reference sequence). This CDR3 has 14 amino acids. V was pared by 2 bases and J by 4 bases, with 11 bases between. With a J-beta primer mix and a sample-barcoded 5' primer, a second PCR ran about 7 to 12 cycles. Each cDNA molecule carried a tag from a template-switch adaptor that contained 12 random nucleotides. Sequencing recovered at least 2.5 million CDR3-containing paired-end reads from each sample. TCRdb independently ran MiXCR on the 5' RACE reads; one entry per CDR3 protein. The sample includes 700,000 to 900,000 distinct CDR3 sequences, about 48% of them seen just once.

The specimen was blood. This sequence joins TRBV6-6 and TRBJ1-2; D not certain. The sequence was collected from a man older than 75 in good health. In DNA, the CDR3 is TGTGCCAGCAGTTACCATTCCGGCACCTATGGCTACACCTTC. Translating it yields CASSYHSGTYGYTF.